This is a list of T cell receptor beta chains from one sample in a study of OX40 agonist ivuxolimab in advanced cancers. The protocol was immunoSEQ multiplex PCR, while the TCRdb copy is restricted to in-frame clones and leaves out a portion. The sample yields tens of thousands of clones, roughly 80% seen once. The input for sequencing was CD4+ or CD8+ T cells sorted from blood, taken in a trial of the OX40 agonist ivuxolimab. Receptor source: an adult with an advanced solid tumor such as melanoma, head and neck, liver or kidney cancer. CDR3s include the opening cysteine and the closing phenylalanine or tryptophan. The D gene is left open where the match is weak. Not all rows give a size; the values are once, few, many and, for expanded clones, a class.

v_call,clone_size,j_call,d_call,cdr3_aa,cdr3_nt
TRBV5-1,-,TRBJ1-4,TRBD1,CASSQGQGILELFF,TGCGCCAGCAGCCAAGGACAGGGAATCTTGGAACTGTTTTTT
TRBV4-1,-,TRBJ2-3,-,CASSLRLVGTDTQYF,TGCGCCAGCAGCCTTAGACTAGTAGGGACAGATACGCAGTATTTT
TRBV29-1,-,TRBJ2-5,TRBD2,CSTSSGVGETQYF,TGCAGCACCTCTAGCGGGGTAGGAGAGACCCAGTACTTC
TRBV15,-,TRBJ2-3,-,CATSGWRADTQYF,TGTGCCACCAGCGGATGGAGGGCAGATACGCAGTATTTT
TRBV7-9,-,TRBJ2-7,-,CASSSGRNLAYEQYF,TGTGCCAGCAGCTCCGGACGGAACCTCGCCTACGAGCAGTACTTC
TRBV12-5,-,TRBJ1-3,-,CASGLDRDKGGNTIYF,TGTGCTAGTGGTTTGGACCGGGACAAGGGCGGAAACACCATATATTTT
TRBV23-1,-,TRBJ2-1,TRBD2,CASSRSGTSPYNEQFF,TGCGCCAGCAGCAGAAGTGGGACTAGCCCTTACAATGAGCAGTTCTTC
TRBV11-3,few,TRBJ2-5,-,CASSHYETQYF,TGTGCCAGCAGCCACTACGAGACCCAGTACTTC
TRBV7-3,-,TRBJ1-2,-,CASRPPDSTGQTGYGYTF,TGTGCCAGCAGACCTCCGGATTCGACAGGCCAAACGGGTTATGGCTACACCTTC
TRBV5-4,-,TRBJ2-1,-,CASSHHLTDLNEQFF,TGTGCCAGCAGCCATCACCTGACAGACCTCAATGAGCAGTTCTTC
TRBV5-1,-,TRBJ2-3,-,CASSSSIDSDTQYF,TGCGCCAGCAGCTCCTCAATAGACTCAGATACGCAGTATTTT
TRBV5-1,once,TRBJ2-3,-,CASSLQVSTDTQYF,TGCGCCAGCAGCTTACAGGTTAGCACAGATACGCAGTATTTT
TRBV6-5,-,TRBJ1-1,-,CASTPRASGRAFF,TGTGCCAGCACCCCCCGGGCCTCAGGGAGGGCTTTCTTT
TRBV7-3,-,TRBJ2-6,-,CASSPGGQGALLAGANVLTF,TGTGCCAGCAGCCCAGGCGGTCAGGGCGCTCTCCTCGCTGGGGCCAACGTCCTGACTTTC
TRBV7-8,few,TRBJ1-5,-,CASSLARSISGPQHF,TGTGCCAGCAGCTTAGCACGGTCAATTTCTGGGCCCCAGCATTTT
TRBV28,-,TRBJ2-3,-,CASSTRTDTQYF,TGTGCCAGCAGTACCCGTACAGATACGCAGTATTTT
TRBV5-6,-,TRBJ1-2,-,CASSFGLGDSANYGYTF,TGTGCCAGCAGCTTTGGGTTAGGTGACAGCGCTAACTATGGCTACACCTTC
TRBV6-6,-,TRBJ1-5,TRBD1,CASRTTGGIQPQHF,TGTGCCAGCAGAACCACAGGGGGGATTCAGCCCCAGCATTTT
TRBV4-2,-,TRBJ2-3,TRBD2,CASSPLTSGGDTQYF,TGTGCCAGCAGCCCCCTGACTAGCGGGGGGGATACGCAGTATTTT
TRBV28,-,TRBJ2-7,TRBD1,CASSLGQGIEQYF,TGTGCCAGCAGTTTGGGACAGGGGATCGAGCAGTACTTC
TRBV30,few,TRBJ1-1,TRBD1,CAIYRGGNTEAFF,TGTGCCATTTACAGGGGAGGGAACACTGAAGCTTTCTTT
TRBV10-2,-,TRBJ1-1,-,CASSEYSGLNTEAFF,TGCGCCAGCAGTGAGTATTCGGGCTTGAACACTGAAGCTTTCTTT
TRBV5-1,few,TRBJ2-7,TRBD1,CASSLRTGGYEQYF,TGCGCCAGCAGCTTGCGCACAGGGGGTTACGAGCAGTACTTC
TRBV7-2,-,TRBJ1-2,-,CASSLEQGRGYTF,TGTGCCAGCAGCTTAGAACAGGGACGAGGCTACACCTTC
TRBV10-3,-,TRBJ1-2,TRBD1,CAISVTGTTRDGYTF,TGTGCCATCAGTGTGACAGGGACAACGAGGGATGGCTACACCTTC
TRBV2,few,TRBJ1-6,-,CASKALMESPLHF,TGTGCCAGCAAAGCCCTTATGGAGTCACCCCTCCACTTT
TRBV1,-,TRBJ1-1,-,CTSSQVCSEMNTEAFF,TGCACCAGCAGCCAAGTATGTTCGGAGATGAACACTGAAGCTTTCTTT
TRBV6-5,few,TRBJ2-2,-,CASSYQGPPGELFF,TGTGCCAGCAGTTACCAGGGTCCCCCCGGGGAGCTGTTTTTT
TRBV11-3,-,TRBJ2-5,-,CASSLGVLGGNGETQYF,TGTGCCAGCAGCTTAGGGGTTTTGGGCGGGAACGGGGAGACCCAGTACTTC